This entry features one T cell receptor beta chain sequence. No antigen is known for it. These data originate in a study of T cell responses to AZD1222 COVID-19 vaccine. Study at large: Second-dose intervals of approximately 4 or approximately 12 weeks were pooled. Study-level points and caveats: Regions 160-218 and 743-854 dominated among vaccine-associated CD4 TCRs spanning spike. Vaccination with two AZD1222 doses was followed by a rise in Spike-specific TCR breadth and depth.

Repertoires were generated with immunoSEQ multiplex PCR, while TCRdb's copy carries only in-frame clones and drops some. The sample has roughly 80,000 clones; roughly 90% are singletons. Germline values: CDR1 SGHTA, CDR2 FQGNSA. The CDR3 contains 16 residues. V dropped 0 bases and J dropped 0 bases, with 9 bases sitting between them. Material: peripheral blood, obtained on day 0 of AZD1222 vaccination. V gene TRBV7-2 combines with J gene TRBJ2-1; D perhaps matches TRBD2 (6 bases). The origin of this receptor is an adult in good health. CDR3 DNA: TGTGCCAGCAGCTTAGCTAGCGGAAACTCCTACAATGAGCAGTTCTTC. Protein sequence: CASSLASGNSYNEQFF.